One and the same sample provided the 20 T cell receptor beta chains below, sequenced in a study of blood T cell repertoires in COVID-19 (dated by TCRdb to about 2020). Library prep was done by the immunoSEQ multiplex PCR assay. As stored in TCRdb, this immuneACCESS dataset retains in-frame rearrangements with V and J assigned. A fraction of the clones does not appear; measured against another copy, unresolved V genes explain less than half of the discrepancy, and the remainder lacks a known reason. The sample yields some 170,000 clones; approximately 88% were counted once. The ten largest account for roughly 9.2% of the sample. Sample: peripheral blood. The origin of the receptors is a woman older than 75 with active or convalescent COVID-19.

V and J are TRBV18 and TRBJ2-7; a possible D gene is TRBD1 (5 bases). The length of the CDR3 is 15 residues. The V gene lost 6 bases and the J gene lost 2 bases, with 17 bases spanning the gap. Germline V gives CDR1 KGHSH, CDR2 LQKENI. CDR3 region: CASSREAGLPYEQYF. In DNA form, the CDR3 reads TGTGCCAGCTCTCGAGAGGCAGGGTTGCCCTACGAGCAGTACTTC.

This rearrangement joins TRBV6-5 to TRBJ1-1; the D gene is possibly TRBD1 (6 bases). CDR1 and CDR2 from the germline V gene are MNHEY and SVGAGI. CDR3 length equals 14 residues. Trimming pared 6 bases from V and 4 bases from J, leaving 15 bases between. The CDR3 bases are TGTGCCAGCAGGTCGGGACAATTCCTCACTGAAGCTTTCTTT. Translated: CASRSGQFLTEAFF.

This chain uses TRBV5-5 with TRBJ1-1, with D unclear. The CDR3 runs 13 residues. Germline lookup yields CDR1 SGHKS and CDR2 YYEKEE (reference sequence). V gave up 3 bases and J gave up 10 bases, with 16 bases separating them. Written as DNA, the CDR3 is TGTGCCAGCAGCTCTGACCCCTCCACGGGAGCTTTCTTT. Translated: CASSSDPSTGAFF.

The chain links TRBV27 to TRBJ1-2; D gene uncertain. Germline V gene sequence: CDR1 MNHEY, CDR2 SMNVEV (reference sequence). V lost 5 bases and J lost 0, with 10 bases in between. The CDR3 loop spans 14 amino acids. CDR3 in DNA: TGTGCCAGCAGTCCCGGCAGGCCTAACTATGGCTACACCTTC. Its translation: CASSPGRPNYGYTF.

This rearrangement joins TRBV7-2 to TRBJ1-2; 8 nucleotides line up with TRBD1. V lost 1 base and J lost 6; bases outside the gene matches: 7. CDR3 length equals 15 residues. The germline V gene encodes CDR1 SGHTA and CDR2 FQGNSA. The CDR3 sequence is CASSLVSRGLDGYTF. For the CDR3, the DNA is TGTGCCAGCAGCTTAGTTTCCAGGGGGCTCGATGGCTACACCTTC.

CDR3 loop: CASSWGQGSPEAFF. The CDR3 DNA reads TGTGCCAGCAGTTGGGGACAGGGAAGCCCTGAAGCTTTCTTT. V gene TRBV6-5 combines with J gene TRBJ1-1; 9 bases map to TRBD1. J gave up 6 bases and V 4 bases, and 6 bases lay outside the gene matches. CDR3 length: 14 residues. Germline lookup yields CDR1 MNHEY and CDR2 SVGAGI.

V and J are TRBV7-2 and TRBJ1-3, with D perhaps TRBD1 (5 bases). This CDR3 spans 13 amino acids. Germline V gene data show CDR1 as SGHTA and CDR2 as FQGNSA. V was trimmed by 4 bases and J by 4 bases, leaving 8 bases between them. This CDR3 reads CASSSGRGNTIYF. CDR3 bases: TGTGCCAGCAGCTCAGGGAGGGGAAACACCATATATTTT.

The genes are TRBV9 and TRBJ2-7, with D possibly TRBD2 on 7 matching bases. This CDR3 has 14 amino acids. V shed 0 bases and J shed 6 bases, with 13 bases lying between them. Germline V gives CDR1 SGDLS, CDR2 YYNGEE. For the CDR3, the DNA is TGTGCCAGCAGCGTAGGATCAGGGGAGGGCGAGCAGTACTTC. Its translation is CASSVGSGEGEQYF.

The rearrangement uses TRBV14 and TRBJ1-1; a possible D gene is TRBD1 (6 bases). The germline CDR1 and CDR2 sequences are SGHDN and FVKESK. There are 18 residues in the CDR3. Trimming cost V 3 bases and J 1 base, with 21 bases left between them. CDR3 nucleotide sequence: TGTGCCAGCAGCCATGACCCCGGGACAACGCTTTGGAACACTGAAGCTTTCTTT. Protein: CASSHDPGTTLWNTEAFF.

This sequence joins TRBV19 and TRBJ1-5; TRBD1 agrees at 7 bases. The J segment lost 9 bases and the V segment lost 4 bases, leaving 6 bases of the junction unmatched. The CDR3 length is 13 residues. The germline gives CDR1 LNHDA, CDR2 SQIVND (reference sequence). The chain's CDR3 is CASSTGQLRPQHF. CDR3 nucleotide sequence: TGTGCCAGTAGTACGGGACAGTTAAGGCCCCAGCATTTT.

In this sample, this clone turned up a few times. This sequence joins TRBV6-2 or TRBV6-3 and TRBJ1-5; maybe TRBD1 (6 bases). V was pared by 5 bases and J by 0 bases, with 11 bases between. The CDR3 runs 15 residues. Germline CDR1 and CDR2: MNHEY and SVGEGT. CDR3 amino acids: CASSTRTDSNQPQHF. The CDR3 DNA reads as TGTGCCAGCAGTACGAGGACAGATAGCAATCAGCCCCAGCATTTT.

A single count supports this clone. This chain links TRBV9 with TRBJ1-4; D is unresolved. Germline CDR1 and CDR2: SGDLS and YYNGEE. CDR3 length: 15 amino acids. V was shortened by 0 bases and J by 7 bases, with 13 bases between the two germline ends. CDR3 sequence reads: CASSVGQPAGEKLFF. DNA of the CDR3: TGTGCCAGCAGCGTAGGCCAGCCGGCGGGTGAAAAACTGTTTTTT.

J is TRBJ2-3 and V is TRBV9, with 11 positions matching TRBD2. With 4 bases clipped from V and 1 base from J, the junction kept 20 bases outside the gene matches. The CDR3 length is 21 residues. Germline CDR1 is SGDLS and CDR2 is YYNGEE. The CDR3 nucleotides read TGTGCCAGCAGCCCACGTCCCGGGTGGCTAGCGGGGGGCTCCGGCACAGATACGCAGTATTTT. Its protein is CASSPRPGWLAGGSGTDTQYF.

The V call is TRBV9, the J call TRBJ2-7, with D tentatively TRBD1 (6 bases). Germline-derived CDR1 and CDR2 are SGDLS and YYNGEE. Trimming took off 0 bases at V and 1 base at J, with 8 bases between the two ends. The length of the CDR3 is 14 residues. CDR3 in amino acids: CASSVAGQSYEQYF. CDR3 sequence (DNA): TGTGCCAGCAGCGTAGCCGGACAGTCCTACGAGCAGTACTTC.

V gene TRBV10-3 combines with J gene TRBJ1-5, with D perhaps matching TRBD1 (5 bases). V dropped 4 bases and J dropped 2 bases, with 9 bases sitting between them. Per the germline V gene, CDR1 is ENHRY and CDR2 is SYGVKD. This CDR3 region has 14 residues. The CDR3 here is CAISAGFGNQPQHF. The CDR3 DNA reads TGTGCCATCAGTGCAGGGTTTGGCAATCAGCCCCAGCATTTT.

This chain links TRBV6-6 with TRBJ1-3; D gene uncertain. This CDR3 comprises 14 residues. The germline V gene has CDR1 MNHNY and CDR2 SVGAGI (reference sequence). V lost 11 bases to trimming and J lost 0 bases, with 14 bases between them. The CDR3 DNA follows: TGTGCCGTGGTGGGTTCTAGCTCTGGAAACACCATATATTTT. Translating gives CAVVGSSSGNTIYF.

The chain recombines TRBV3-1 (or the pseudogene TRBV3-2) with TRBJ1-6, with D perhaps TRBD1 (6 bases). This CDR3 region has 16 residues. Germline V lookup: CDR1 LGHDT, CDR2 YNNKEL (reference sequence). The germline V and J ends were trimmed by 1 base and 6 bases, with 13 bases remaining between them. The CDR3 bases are TGTGCCAGCAGCCAAGTCACAGGGCGGGTTAATTCACCCCTCCACTTT. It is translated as CASSQVTGRVNSPLHF.

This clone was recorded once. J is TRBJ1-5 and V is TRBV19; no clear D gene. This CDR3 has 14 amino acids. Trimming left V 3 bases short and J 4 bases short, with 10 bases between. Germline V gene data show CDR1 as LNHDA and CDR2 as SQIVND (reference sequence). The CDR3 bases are TGTGCCAGTAGTATTAGTTCGGGGAATCAGCCCCAGCATTTT. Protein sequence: CASSISSGNQPQHF.

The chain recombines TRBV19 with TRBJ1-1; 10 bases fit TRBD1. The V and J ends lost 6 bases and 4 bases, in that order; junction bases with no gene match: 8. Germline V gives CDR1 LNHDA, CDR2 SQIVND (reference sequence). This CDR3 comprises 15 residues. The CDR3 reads CASSHTGTGATEAFF. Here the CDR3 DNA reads TGTGCCAGTAGCCATACCGGGACAGGGGCCACTGAAGCTTTCTTT.

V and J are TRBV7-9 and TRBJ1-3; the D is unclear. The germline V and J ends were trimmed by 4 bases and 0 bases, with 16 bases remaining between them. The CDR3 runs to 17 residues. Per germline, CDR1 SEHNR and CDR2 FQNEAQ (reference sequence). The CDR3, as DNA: TGTGCCAGCAGCTCCCAGCGGTTAACCAGCTCTGGAAACACCATATATTTT. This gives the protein CASSSQRLTSSGNTIYF. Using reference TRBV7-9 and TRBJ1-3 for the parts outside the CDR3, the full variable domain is DTGVSQNPRHKITKRGQNVTFRCDPISEHNRLYWYRQTLGQGPEFLTYFQNEAQLEKSRLLSDRFSAERPKGSFSTLEIQRTEQGDSAMYLCASSSQRLTSSGNTIYFGEGSWLTVV.